The 18 T cell receptor beta chains listed next were all sequenced from one sample in a study of blood T cell repertoires in COVID-19. Generated by immunoSEQ multiplex PCR, the TCRdb table keeps only in-frame clones and is missing some. Among 300,000 to 350,000 clones, more than 75% were seen once, and the ten largest hold under 1.3%. The sequencing input was PBMCs or T cells enriched from blood (not recorded which). The receptors here all came from a woman in her twenties or thirties who had recovered from COVID-19.

The chain employs TRBV18 and TRBJ2-1; 7 bases line up with TRBD2. Germline CDR1 reads KGHSH; CDR2 reads LQKENI. V lost 2 bases, J lost 6 bases, and 7 bases stayed unmatched. The CDR3 length is 15 residues. CDR3 nucleotides: TGTGCCAGCTCACCAATAGGGTCGGGGGGCAATGAGCAGTTCTTC. Its protein product is CASSPIGSGGNEQFF.

The J gene is TRBJ2-2, the V gene TRBV28; TRBD2 matches at 10 bases. With V trimmed by 3 bases and J by 4 bases, 8 bases remained unmatched. The V gene's germline CDR1 is MDHEN and CDR2 SYDVKM. This CDR3 region has 17 residues. The CDR3 sequence: CASSFLLAGSPTGELFF. The CDR3 coding sequence is TGTGCCAGCAGTTTCCTACTAGCGGGGTCCCCCACCGGGGAGCTGTTTTTT.

The chain combines TRBV29-1 with TRBJ2-3; TRBD2 matches at 9 bases. Germline assignment: CDR1 SQVTM and CDR2 ANQGSEA. After removal of 2 bases from V and 2 bases from J, the junction contained 8 bases not matched to a gene. This CDR3 spans 16 amino acids. The CDR3 reads CSVEYEGGGATDTQYF. CDR3 nucleotides: TGCAGCGTTGAATATGAAGGCGGGGGGGCCACAGATACGCAGTATTTT.

Written as DNA, the CDR3 is TGCAGCGCCAAAAGCGGGGGACACACAGATACGCAGTATTTT. This encodes CSAKSGGHTDTQYF. V gene TRBV29-1 combines with J gene TRBJ2-3, with TRBD2 matching 8 bases. The J segment lost 2 bases and the V segment lost 7 bases, leaving 8 bases of the junction unmatched. There are 14 residues in the CDR3. CDR1 is SQVTM, CDR2 ANQGSEA, per germline.

The rearrangement uses TRBV25-1 and TRBJ1-1; 8 nucleotides line up with TRBD1. The germline CDR1 and CDR2 sequences are MGHDK and SYGVNS. This CDR3 region has 14 residues. The junction had 4 bases not matched to a gene; V was cut back by 4 bases and J by 3 bases. The CDR3 here is CASSAQGGHTEAFF. In DNA form, the CDR3 reads TGTGCCAGCAGTGCACAGGGGGGTCACACTGAAGCTTTCTTT.

The CDR3 DNA sequence: TGCGCCAGCAGCTTACAGGGATATCAGCCCCAGCATTTT. Amino acid sequence: CASSLQGYQPQHF. The chain recombines TRBV5-1 with TRBJ1-5, with a weak D call TRBD1 (6 bases). This CDR3 comprises 13 residues. With 2 bases removed from V and 5 bases from J, the gap between germline ends came to 8 bases. The germline V gene encodes CDR1 SGHRS and CDR2 YFSETQ.

This clone was seen repeatedly, ten times or more. The chain has TRBV19 and TRBJ1-5; 8 bases match TRBD1. The CDR3 length is 17 residues. The ends lost 4 bases at V and 0 bases at J; junction bases unmatched: 8. The germline CDR1 and CDR2 sequences are LNHDA and SQIVND (reference sequence). Here the CDR3 reads CASSTRQGLGSNQPQHF. As DNA, the CDR3 is TGTGCCAGTAGTACCCGACAGGGGTTAGGTAGCAATCAGCCCCAGCATTTT. Complete variable domain (other parts from reference TRBV19 and TRBJ1-5): DGGITQSPKYLFRKEGQNVTLSCEQNLNHDAMYWYRQDPGQGLRLIYYSQIVNDFQKGDIAEGYSVSREKKESFPLTVTSAQKNPTAFYLCASSTRQGLGSNQPQHFGDGTRLSIL.

The chain recombines TRBV7-2 with TRBJ1-4; TRBD1 is a possible D gene (5 bases). The V end was cut by 5 bases, the J end by 0 bases, with 10 bases between. CDR3 length: 15 residues. From germline, CDR1 is SGHTA and CDR2 FQGNSA. CDR3 region: CASSPGFATNEKLFF. The CDR3 bases are TGTGCCAGCAGCCCAGGGTTTGCAACTAATGAAAAACTGTTTTTT.

The V gene is TRBV28, the J gene TRBJ1-5; perhaps TRBD1 as D (5 bases). Germline V CDR1 and CDR2: MDHEN, SYDVKM. This CDR3 is built from 16 residues. V was shortened by 3 bases and J by 1 base, with 13 bases between the two germline ends. The CDR3 DNA follows: TGTGCCAGCAGTTTTGTTCAGACAGTCAGCAATCAGCCCCAGCATTTT. Translating it yields CASSFVQTVSNQPQHF.

The chain has TRBV15 and TRBJ2-3; TRBD1 agrees at 7 bases. Trimming removed 0 bases from V and 2 bases from J; junction bases left unmatched: 5. CDR3 length: 16 amino acids. Germline V gene sequence: CDR1 LNHNV, CDR2 YYDKDF (reference sequence). The CDR3 is CATSREAGTVTDTQYF. Here the CDR3 DNA reads TGTGCCACCAGCAGAGAGGCCGGGACAGTCACAGATACGCAGTATTTT.

This clone occurred a few times. V is TRBV28 and J is TRBJ1-3, with 9 bases that match TRBD1. The CDR3 sequence is 14 residues long. Germline V gene data show CDR1 as MDHEN and CDR2 as SYDVKM. The V segment lost 6 bases and the J segment 4 bases; nucleotides outside the gene matches: 4. The DNA of the CDR3 is TGTGCCAGCAGGGGGGGACAGGGAGGAAACACCATATATTTT. Its translation is CASRGGQGGNTIYF. The full variable domain, rest sourced from reference TRBV28 and TRBJ1-3, is DVKVTQSSRYLVKRTGEKVFLECVQDMDHENMFWYRQDPGLGLRLIYFSYDVKMKEKGDIPEGYSVSREKKERFSLILESASTNQTSMYLCASRGGQGGNTIYFGEGSWLTVV.

About this clone itself: Within the sample, other DNA sequences also encode this same CDR3. This sequence joins TRBV5-1 and TRBJ1-2, with D possibly being TRBD1 (6 bases). Germline V lookup: CDR1 SGHRS, CDR2 YFSETQ. This CDR3 contains 13 residues. V lost 0 bases and J 3 bases, leaving 6 bases between the germline ends. The CDR3 region is CASSLGTDYGYTF. CDR3 DNA: TGCGCCAGCAGCTTGGGGACAGACTATGGCTACACCTTC.

V usage is TRBV29-1 and J usage is TRBJ1-2, with TRBD1 identical over 7 bases. The CDR3 length is 14 residues. Germline trimming cut 8 bases from V and 3 bases from J; bases unmatched to any gene: 12. Germline CDR1 reads SQVTM; CDR2 reads ANQGSEA. CDR3 sequence: CSSESTGDDYGYTF. The CDR3 region has the DNA TGCAGCTCTGAGTCAACAGGGGATGACTATGGCTACACCTTC.

This clone was seen once. The chain is built from TRBV27 and TRBJ2-2; a possible D gene is TRBD1 (6 bases). V was shortened by 1 base and J by 4 bases, with 13 bases between the two germline ends. Germline values: CDR1 MNHEY, CDR2 SMNVEV (reference sequence). The CDR3 length is 16 residues. In nucleotides, the CDR3 is TGTGCCAGCAGTTTATTATCTCCAGGGGTCACCGGGGAGCTGTTTTTT. This gives the protein CASSLLSPGVTGELFF.

V is TRBV7-8 and J is TRBJ1-2; the match to TRBD1 covers 7 bases. CDR1 SGHVS and CDR2 FQNEAQ come from the germline V gene. The CDR3 is 17 amino acids. V was clipped by 5 bases and J by 0 bases; unmatched bases: 12. In nucleotides, the CDR3 is TGTGCCAGCAGCCTAGGACCCCGGGACAGCGCTAACTATGGCTACACCTTC. It yields the protein CASSLGPRDSANYGYTF.

The table lists this clone with a few counts. The V and J genes are TRBV30 and TRBJ1-1; 8 bases match TRBD1. The CDR3 is 13 residues long. Germline V gives CDR1 GTSNPN, CDR2 SVGIG (reference sequence). J gave up 8 bases and V 0 bases, and 5 bases lay outside the gene matches. CDR3 residues: CAWSVRWTGEAFF. Here the CDR3 DNA reads TGTGCCTGGAGTGTACGCTGGACAGGGGAAGCTTTCTTT.

The J gene is TRBJ1-1, the V gene TRBV2, with D possibly TRBD1 on 6 matching bases. Germline lookup yields CDR1 SNHLY and CDR2 FYNNEI. Trimming took off 5 bases at V and 2 bases at J, with 9 bases between the two ends. This CDR3 has 13 residues. CDR3 nucleotide sequence: TGTGCCAGCAGTAAGGACAGCAACACTGAAGCTTTCTTT. It specifies CASSKDSNTEAFF.

In its sample, this clone was seen a few times. The CDR3 sequence is CASSPSGRVRQPQHF. As DNA, the CDR3 is TGTGCCAGCAGCCCTAGCGGGCGAGTTCGACAGCCCCAGCATTTT. This chain joins TRBV5-5 and TRBJ1-5; no reliable D call. V lost 4 bases and J lost 7, with 18 bases in between. The length of the CDR3 is 15 residues. Germline lookup yields CDR1 SGHKS and CDR2 YYEKEE (reference sequence).